This TCR beta chain was found in a study of blood T cell repertoires in COVID-19. As handled by the study authors: Reference gene primer amplification gave nucleated cell count estimates. Assay: immunoSEQ multiplex PCR; the TCRdb copy retains only in-frame clones and omits some. The V and J calls and clone size come from that table; D and trimming were worked out from the DNA. The sample lists roughly 190,000 clones, 85% to 90% occurring once. Germline V gene sequence: CDR1 WSHSY, CDR2 SAAADI. There are 13 residues in the CDR3. Of note for this clone: The junction does not match germline at one end; this may be a read error.

This sequence joins TRBV10-2 and TRBJ2-7, with 10 bases matching TRBD2. The specimen was PBMCs or T cells enriched from blood (not recorded which). The TCR originated in a woman aged 40 to 50 in a cohort exposed to, infected with or recovered from COVID-19 (not recorded which). The CDR3 DNA follows: TGCGCCAGCAGTGAGTCGGGCCTAGCGGGAGTAAACTTC. This gives the protein CASSESGLAGVNF.